This T cell receptor (beta chain) was obtained from a study of T cell responses to AZD1222 COVID-19 vaccine (dated by TCRdb to the early 2020s). For the study in its entirety: AZD1222 recipients with second doses at about 4 weeks or about 12 weeks were pooled, because spike-specific TCR depth and breadth did not differ between schedules. Enrollment into the trials was organized by age into subgroups of 18-55, 56-69 and 70-plus years, and those subgroups contained roughly 140, 27 and 60 TCR-sequenced participants, respectively. A total of around 240 trial participants underwent TCR sequencing, of whom some 210 received two doses of AZD1222 and about 25 received two doses of the MenACWY control vaccine. Overall study outcomes, separate from this receptor: After two AZD1222 doses, spike-specific TCR breadth and depth were significantly higher than at day 0 and than in MenACWY recipients. Participants were mostly white British and included more females than males, and it was suggested by the authors that clonal diversity may have been underestimated. In the small 56-69-year group, the increase in depth fell short of significance, most likely because of low power. Because no day 14 peak-response samples were available, the repertoires could be characterized only after the peak T cell response. Reportedly, close to half of the unique spike-specific TCRs recognized epitopes lying outside the regions that are mutated in the B.1.351 and B.1.1.7 variants. Conclusions about previously exposed vaccinees are limited, since just 5 or 6 AZD1222 recipients were seropositive for SARS-CoV-2 at baseline. The vaccine-associated CD4 TCRs covered the entire spike protein, and the dominant responses fell in regions 160-218 and 743-854.

Taken from cysteine to phenylalanine, the CDR3 has 16 residues. Only the CDR3 region is kept as DNA, spanning 48 bases read in frame from base 1. Trimming at the junction amounts to 0 bases on V and 0 bases on J, and the germline ends lie 9 bases apart. CDR1 and CDR2, looked up from the germline V gene, are MRHNA and SNTAGT. Per the publication, the time point label means: baseline before first vaccination. Samples from vaccinated people were obtained from the UK trials COV001 and COV002, which included a single-blind randomized controlled phase 2/3 trial of AZD1222 (ChAdOx1 nCoV-19) in healthy adults. Trial participant PBMC samples were collected at day 0 and day 28 after the second dose for TCRbeta chain sequencing. As for this clone: The clone's antigen remains unknown. No per-base quality is available; no much larger clone lies one base away.

The CDR3 regions of human TCRbeta chains were analyzed by immunosequencing. As for the original processing: Repertoire TCRs were checked for matches against a reference library of SARS-CoV-2-specific TCRs that had been generated using the MIRA antigen-specificity platform. Breadth meant the fraction of unique TCRs that were SARS-CoV-2-associated, whereas depth meant the fraction of total T cells that were SARS-CoV-2-associated. Using the MIRA data, each spike-specific TCR was assigned both to the spike region to which the TCR was reactive and to a CD4 or CD8 class. Log10-transformed breadth and depth values were compared by one-way ANOVA with Sidak's multiple comparisons tests. The table comes from immuneACCESS by way of TCRdb, which keeps in-frame sequences with V and J called. Part of the clones is missing from these tables; in studies checked, under half for an unresolved V gene and the rest for unknown reasons. That table furnishes V, J and clone size, whereas the DNA furnished D and trimming. The sample includes more than 90,000 clones, with more than 65% observed a single time. Under 10% of the sample belongs to the ten largest clones.

The rearrangement joined TRBV6-4 to TRBJ2-1, and TRBD1 may be the D gene, going by 6 matching bases. The TCR sequence derives from an adult in good health. Material: peripheral blood, obtained on day 0 of AZD1222 vaccination. For the CDR3, the sequence is CASSDSGGSSYNEQFF. The nucleotides read TGTGCCAGCAGTGACTCTGGGGGCAGCTCCTACAATGAGCAGTTCTTC.